One sample yielded the 2 T cell receptor beta chains listed below, sequenced in a study of cytomegalovirus exposure and HLA in healthy donors. PCR primers comprised 60 Vbeta and 13 Jbeta primers. Only in-frame clones appear in the TCRdb table, and some are missing; sequencing was by immunoSEQ multiplex PCR. The sample records hundreds of thousands of clones, 78% being singletons. Input material: PBMCs. The receptor set was obtained from a male donor in good health and CMV-seronegative.

V is TRBV6-1 and J is TRBJ2-7, with 12 bases aligning to TRBD2. After removal of 2 bases from V and 3 bases from J, the junction contained 8 bases not matched to a gene. The CDR3 loop spans 17 amino acids. Germline V gene sequence: CDR1 MNHNS, CDR2 SASEGT. In DNA, the CDR3 is TGTGCCAGCAGTGAACTAGCGGGAGGGCCGCCATACTACGAGCAGTACTTC. It is translated as CASSELAGGPPYYEQYF.

The V and J genes are TRBV5-1 and TRBJ1-1; TRBD1 is a possible D gene (6 bases). The V end lost 2 bases, the J end lost 0 bases, and 8 bases lay between the germline ends. Germline V gene sequence: CDR1 SGHRS, CDR2 YFSETQ. This CDR3 comprises 14 residues. DNA for the CDR3: TGCGCCAGCAGCTTTCGGGACATGAACACTGAAGCTTTCTTT. As protein: CASSFRDMNTEAFF.